Following are 31 T cell receptor beta chains from one sample sequenced in a study of blood T cell repertoires in COVID-19. The assay was immunoSEQ multiplex PCR, and TCRdb's table has in-frame clones only and misses some. Here the sample spans fewer than 400,000 clones, over 90% being singletons. Sample: PBMCs or T cells enriched from blood (not recorded which). The receptor source for this set is a woman aged 30 to 39 who had been exposed to COVID-19.

The V gene is TRBV6-5, the J gene TRBJ2-7; tentative D call: TRBD2 (6 bases). Per germline, CDR1 MNHEY and CDR2 SVGAGI. V lost 11 bases, J lost 2 bases, and 7 bases lay in between. The CDR3 consists of 10 residues. The DNA for the CDR3 is TGTGCCGGCGGGACCTACGAGCAGTACTTC. It is translated as CAGGTYEQYF.

V gene TRBV5-1 combines with J gene TRBJ2-1; possibly TRBD1 for D (6 bases). CDR3 length equals 13 residues. Trimming left V 2 bases short and J 5 bases short, with 8 bases between. The germline V gene encodes CDR1 SGHRS and CDR2 YFSETQ. In DNA, the CDR3 is TGCGCCAGCAGCTTAGGGACAAACAATGAGCAGTTCTTC. Translated, it gives CASSLGTNNEQFF.

V usage is TRBV5-4 and J usage is TRBJ1-6, with D possibly matching TRBD1 (5 bases). Germline assignment: CDR1 SGHNT and CDR2 YYREEE (reference sequence). This CDR3 is built from 14 residues. With 0 bases removed from V and 6 bases from J, the gap between germline ends came to 7 bases. For the CDR3, the DNA is TGTGCCAGCAGCTTGGAGCAGGGTAATTCACCCCTCCACTTT. This encodes CASSLEQGNSPLHF.

The V call is TRBV9, the J call TRBJ1-2; possible D gene TRBD1, 5 bases. Trimming removed 0 bases from V and 4 bases from J, with 13 bases in between. The CDR3 has 15 residues. The germline CDR1 and CDR2 sequences are SGDLS and YYNGEE. CDR3 in amino acids: CASSVGGSTVYGYTF. The CDR3 DNA reads TGTGCCAGCAGCGTAGGGGGCAGTACCGTCTATGGCTACACCTTC.

V usage is TRBV10-3 and J usage is TRBJ1-2, with D possibly being TRBD1 (6 bases). V was clipped by 7 bases and J by 0 bases, with 15 bases between them. Germline V lookup: CDR1 ENHRY, CDR2 SYGVKD. This CDR3 region has 15 residues. CDR3 nucleotide sequence: TGTGCCATCACCCCCCGGGACACCTCTAACTATGGCTACACCTTC. This codes for CAITPRDTSNYGYTF.

The rearrangement joins TRBV5-4 to TRBJ2-7, with 9 bases identical to TRBD1. CDR3 length equals 13 residues. The trim removed 2 bases at V and 5 bases at J, leaving 2 bases unmatched. CDR1 and CDR2 (germline): SGHNT, YYREEE (reference sequence). The CDR3 loop reads CASSLDRGNEQYF. CDR3 in DNA: TGTGCCAGCAGCTTAGACAGGGGGAACGAGCAGTACTTC. Combining the CDR3 with reference TRBV5-4 and TRBJ2-7 gives the whole variable domain ETGVTQSPTHLIKTRGQQVTLRCSSQSGHNTVSWYQQALGQGPQFIFQYYREEENGRGNFPPRFSGLQFPNYSSELNVNALELDDSALYLCASSLDRGNEQYFGPGTRLTVT.

The V and J genes are TRBV6-2 or TRBV6-3 and TRBJ2-7; D may be TRBD2 (6 bases). The CDR3 spans 14 residues. V was clipped by 2 bases and J by 5 bases, with 13 bases between them. Per germline, CDR1 MNHEY and CDR2 SVGEGT. The CDR3 region has the DNA TGTGCCAGCAGTTACCTTGGCTGGGGGGACGAGCAGTACTTC. Protein: CASSYLGWGDEQYF.

This clone was seen a single time. V usage is TRBV11-2 and J usage is TRBJ2-5; 9 bases map to TRBD2. The CDR3 spans 13 residues. Germline V gene lookup returns CDR1 SGHAT and CDR2 FQNNGV. Trimming took 6 bases from V and 4 from J; bases not matched to a gene: 3. The CDR3 sequence: CASSLAGSETQYF. The CDR3, as DNA: TGTGCCAGCAGTCTAGCGGGGTCAGAGACCCAGTACTTC.

In the case of this clone: The sample has other DNA sequences that encode this CDR3 too. The chain carries TRBV19 and TRBJ2-7, with D possibly matching TRBD1 (6 bases). The CDR3 sequence is 13 residues long. The germline V gene encodes CDR1 LNHDA and CDR2 SQIVND (reference sequence). V was shortened by 4 bases and J by 2 bases, with 9 bases between the two germline ends. The CDR3 DNA reads as TGTGCCAGTAGTACACAGGGACCCTACGAGCAGTACTTC. Translating it yields CASSTQGPYEQYF.

This chain joins TRBV7-9 and TRBJ2-4; 7 positions agree with TRBD2. Germline trimming cut 5 bases from V and 8 bases from J; bases unmatched to any gene: 12. The CDR3 contains 15 residues. CDR1 and CDR2 (germline): SEHNR, FQNEAQ (reference sequence). CDR3 nucleotide sequence: TGTGCCAGCAGCCCGCCGGGGGGAGCCGGGGACATTCAGTACTTC. Its protein product is CASSPPGGAGDIQYF.

The V and J genes are TRBV5-8 and TRBJ1-2; D is unresolved. Germline CDR1 is SGHTS and CDR2 is YDEGEE. The CDR3 runs 14 residues. Trimming cost V 0 bases and J 4 bases, with 10 bases left between them. The CDR3 DNA reads as TGTGCCAGCAGCTTGGGGATTTACAGCTATGGCTACACCTTC. This encodes CASSLGIYSYGYTF.

This clone was counted only a few times. For the CDR3, the DNA is TGTGCCAGCCGAAAGGGGGCAAGCGGGGAGCTGTTTTTT. As protein: CASRKGASGELFF. The chain recombines TRBV5-6 with TRBJ2-2; 7 bases fit TRBD1. J was trimmed by 7 bases and V by 7 bases; bases with no gene match: 7. This CDR3 contains 13 residues. CDR1 is SGHDT, CDR2 YYEEEE, per germline.

This rearrangement joins TRBV6-2 or TRBV6-3 to TRBJ1-5, with 9 bases that match TRBD1. CDR3 size: 15 residues. The V gene end was trimmed by 2 bases and the J gene end by 6 bases; junction bases not matched to a gene: 5. Germline values: CDR1 MNHEY, CDR2 SVGEGT. The chain's CDR3 is CASSYGTGYGQPQHF. The CDR3 DNA is TGTGCCAGCAGTTACGGGACAGGGTATGGTCAGCCCCAGCATTTT.

V is TRBV3-1 (or the pseudogene TRBV3-2) and J is TRBJ2-5; perhaps TRBD1 as D (8 bases). Trimming removed 4 bases from V and 2 bases from J, with 20 bases in between. Germline V lookup: CDR1 LGHDT, CDR2 YNNKEL (reference sequence). The CDR3 totals 17 residues. The CDR3 here is CASSPWSGTGEQETQYF. DNA for the CDR3: TGTGCCAGCAGCCCGTGGAGCGGGACAGGTGAACAAGAGACCCAGTACTTC.

The chain couples TRBV6-5 to TRBJ1-5; D is ambiguous. The CDR3 is 13 residues long. Germline loops: CDR1 MNHEY, CDR2 SVGAGI. V was shortened by 0 bases and J by 5 bases, with 5 bases between the two germline ends. The DNA for the CDR3 is TGTGCCAGCAGTTACTCCCGCGATCAGCCCCAGCATTTT. Protein sequence: CASSYSRDQPQHF.

CDR3 sequence reads: CASSYRLAGGYEQYF. CDR3 nucleotide sequence: TGTGCCAGCAGTTACAGACTAGCGGGGGGGTACGAGCAGTACTTC. The chain employs TRBV5-6 and TRBJ2-7, with TRBD2 matching over 14 bases. CDR1 is SGHDT, CDR2 YYEEEE, per germline. V shed 5 bases and J 4 bases; nucleotides not matched to a gene: 5. The CDR3 has 15 residues.

J is TRBJ1-2 and V is TRBV18, with a weak D call TRBD1 (6 bases). This CDR3 is built from 15 residues. Per germline, CDR1 KGHSH and CDR2 LQKENI. Trimming took 6 bases from V and 8 from J, leaving 22 bases between them. The CDR3 protein is CASSRPGDTPEGYTF. For the CDR3, the DNA is TGTGCCAGCTCCCGCCCTGGGGACACCCCCGAGGGCTACACCTTC.

DNA for the CDR3: TGCAGCGTTGGGCCAAAGTTTGTCACTGAAGCTTTCTTT. Translated: CSVGPKFVTEAFF. J is TRBJ1-1 and V is TRBV29-1; D is unresolved. Germline assignment: CDR1 SQVTM and CDR2 ANQGSEA. V was shortened by 4 bases and J by 4 bases, with 13 bases between the two germline ends. The CDR3 is 13 residues long.

The V gene is TRBV2, the J gene TRBJ2-3, with D possibly matching TRBD2 (6 bases). The CDR3 has 14 amino acids. V was clipped by 7 bases and J by 2 bases, with 13 bases between them. CDR1 is SNHLY, CDR2 FYNNEI, per germline. The CDR3 reads CASTTGGVTDTQYF. Here the CDR3 DNA reads TGTGCCAGCACCACGGGCGGGGTCACAGATACGCAGTATTTT.

The chain recombines TRBV9 with TRBJ2-2, with TRBD2 matching 7 bases. Germline V lookup: CDR1 SGDLS, CDR2 YYNGEE. V trimming: 1 base; J trimming: 2 bases; junction bases outside the gene matches: 5. The CDR3 spans 16 residues. DNA for the CDR3: TGTGCCAGCAGCGTAAGGTGGGGGGGAAACACCGGGGAGCTGTTTTTT. This translates into CASSVRWGGNTGELFF.

This chain connects TRBV19 to TRBJ2-2, with D tentatively TRBD2 (6 bases). Germline CDR1 is LNHDA and CDR2 is SQIVND (reference sequence). V was pared by 7 bases and J by 6 bases, with 24 bases between. This CDR3 has 17 amino acids. CDR3 amino acids: CASKSPGGYSLAGELFF. CDR3 nucleotide sequence: TGTGCCAGTAAAAGCCCCGGGGGTTATTCTTTGGCCGGGGAGCTGTTTTTT.

The chain couples TRBV2 to TRBJ2-7, with 8 bases lining up with TRBD2. The CDR3 is 16 amino acids. Germline lookup yields CDR1 SNHLY and CDR2 FYNNEI. The ends lost 6 bases at V and 0 bases at J; junction bases unmatched: 10. The CDR3 loop reads CASSQLAADRSYEQYF. CDR3 DNA: TGTGCCAGCAGCCAACTAGCGGCCGATCGCTCCTACGAGCAGTACTTC.

This chain uses TRBV4-3 with TRBJ2-3; TRBD2 matches at 9 bases. Germline V gene lookup returns CDR1 LGHNA and CDR2 YSLEER. J was trimmed by 5 bases and V by 5 bases; bases with no gene match: 11. The CDR3 spans 16 residues. In DNA form, the CDR3 reads TGCGCCAGCAGCTCCCTTTTTGCGGGGGGGCAAGATACGCAGTATTTT. It translates to CASSSLFAGGQDTQYF.

The genes are TRBV6-6 and TRBJ2-7; D remains unclear. Between the trimmed V and J ends, which lost 4 bases and 4 bases, there was a span of 8 bases. CDR3 size: 12 residues. CDR1 MNHNY and CDR2 SVGAGI come from the germline V gene (reference sequence). CDR3 sequence (DNA): TGTGCCAGCAGTTTAAGCATGTACGAGCAGTACTTC. As protein: CASSLSMYEQYF.

This chain uses TRBV7-8 with TRBJ2-4, with D maybe TRBD2 (5 bases). The CDR3 loop spans 15 amino acids. V lost 7 bases and J lost 6, with 19 bases in between. Germline CDR1 SGHVS, CDR2 FQNEAQ. CDR3 protein: CASTKDGPTTNIQYF. The CDR3 nucleotides are TGTGCCAGCACAAAAGACGGTCCGACTACAAACATTCAGTACTTC.

This clone was recorded once. V gene TRBV5-1 combines with J gene TRBJ1-6, with a tentative D call TRBD1 (5 bases). Looked up from germline, CDR1 is SGHRS and CDR2 is YFSETQ. The V and J ends lost 2 bases and 13 bases respectively, with 13 bases between them. This CDR3 spans 13 amino acids. Here the CDR3 reads CASSLSGGAPLHF. CDR3 coding DNA: TGCGCCAGCAGCTTAAGCGGAGGGGCTCCCCTCCACTTT.

This clone was counted a few times. This chain uses TRBV30 with TRBJ1-4; no definite D call. CDR3 length equals 13 residues. Germline values: CDR1 GTSNPN, CDR2 SVGIG (reference sequence). Trimming shortened V by 5 bases and J by 3 bases, and 10 bases separated the two germline ends. Here the CDR3 DNA reads TGTGCCTGGCTCCACCGGGCTAATGAAAAACTGTTTTTT. Protein sequence: CAWLHRANEKLFF.

The chain couples TRBV15 to TRBJ2-1; no clear D gene. V lost 0 bases, J lost 4 bases, and 10 bases lay in between. The CDR3 length is 15 residues. Germline lookup yields CDR1 LNHNV and CDR2 YYDKDF (reference sequence). The CDR3 loop is CATSRDPGAYNEQFF. In DNA form, the CDR3 reads TGTGCCACCAGCAGAGATCCCGGTGCGTACAATGAGCAGTTCTTC.

The chain is built from TRBV28 and TRBJ1-2, with D possibly matching TRBD1 (6 bases). Trimming took off 1 base at V and 7 bases at J, with 16 bases between the two ends. CDR3 size: 15 residues. Looked up from germline, CDR1 is MDHEN and CDR2 is SYDVKM. The CDR3 DNA is TGTGCCAGCAGTTTATCGTCGGGGGGCGCATCTGGCTACACCTTC. Protein: CASSLSSGGASGYTF.

The chain links TRBV5-1 to TRBJ2-2; D is possibly TRBD1 (6 bases). The CDR3 is 18 residues long. The ends were cut back, 3 bases at V and 2 bases at J, with 20 bases in the middle. Germline loops: CDR1 SGHRS, CDR2 YFSETQ. The CDR3 sequence is CASSSPHAGTLNTGELFF. CDR3 coding DNA: TGCGCCAGCAGCTCCCCGCACGCCGGGACATTAAACACCGGGGAGCTGTTTTTT.

This chain uses TRBV7-6 with TRBJ1-1, with TRBD1 identical over 8 bases. V was pared by 3 bases and J by 4 bases, with 7 bases of the junction left unmatched. The germline V gene has CDR1 SGHVS and CDR2 FNYEAQ. The CDR3 is made up of 15 amino acids. CDR3 residues: CASSFQTGEVTEAFF. CDR3 sequence (DNA): TGTGCCAGCAGCTTTCAGACAGGGGAAGTCACTGAAGCTTTCTTT.